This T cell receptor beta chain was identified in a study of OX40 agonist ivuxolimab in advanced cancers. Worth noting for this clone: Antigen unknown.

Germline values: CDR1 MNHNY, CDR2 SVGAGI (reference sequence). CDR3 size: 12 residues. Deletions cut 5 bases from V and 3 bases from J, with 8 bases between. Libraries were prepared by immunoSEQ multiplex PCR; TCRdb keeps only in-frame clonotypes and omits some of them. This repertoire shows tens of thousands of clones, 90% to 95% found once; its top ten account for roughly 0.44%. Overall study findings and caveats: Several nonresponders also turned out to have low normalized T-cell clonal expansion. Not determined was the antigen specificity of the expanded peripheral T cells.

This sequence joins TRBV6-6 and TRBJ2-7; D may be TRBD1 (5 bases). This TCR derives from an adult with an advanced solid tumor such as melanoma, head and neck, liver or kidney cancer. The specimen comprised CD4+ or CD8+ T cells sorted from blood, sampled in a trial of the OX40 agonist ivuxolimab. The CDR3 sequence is CASSRGDYEQYF. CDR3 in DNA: TGTGCCAGCAGTAGGGGTGACTACGAGCAGTACTTC.